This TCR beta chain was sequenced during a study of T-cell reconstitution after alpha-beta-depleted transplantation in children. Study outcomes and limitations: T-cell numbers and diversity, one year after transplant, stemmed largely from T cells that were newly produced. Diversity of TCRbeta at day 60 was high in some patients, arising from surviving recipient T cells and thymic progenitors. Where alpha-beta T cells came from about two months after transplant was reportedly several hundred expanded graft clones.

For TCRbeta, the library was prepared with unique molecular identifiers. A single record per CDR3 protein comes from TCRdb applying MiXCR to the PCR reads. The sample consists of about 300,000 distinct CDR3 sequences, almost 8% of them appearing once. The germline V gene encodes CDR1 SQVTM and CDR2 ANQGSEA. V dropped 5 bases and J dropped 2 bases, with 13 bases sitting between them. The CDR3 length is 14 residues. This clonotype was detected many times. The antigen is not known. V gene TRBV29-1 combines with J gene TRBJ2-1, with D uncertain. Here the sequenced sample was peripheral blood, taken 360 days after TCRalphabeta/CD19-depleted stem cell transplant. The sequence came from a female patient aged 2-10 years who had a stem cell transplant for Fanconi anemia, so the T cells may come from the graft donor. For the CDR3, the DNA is TGCAGCGTTATAGGTCCAGCGACCTACAATGAGCAGTTCTTC. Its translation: CSVIGPATYNEQFF.